This TCR beta chain derives from a study of T cells after yellow fever vaccination (dated by TCRdb to between 2018 and 2020). With regard to the full study: The SMART-Seq v4 Ultra Low Input RNA kit was used to prepare libraries from fractions with low cell numbers. Two healthy male donors made up the cohort, one aged 18 to 29 years and the other aged 30 to 40 years. To follow T-cell clones before and after primary and booster YFV17D yellow fever vaccination, bulk TCR alpha and beta repertoires were sequenced over time. Blood was collected at multiple timepoints before and after primary and secondary immunization, and bulk PBMC replicates and cell subsets were isolated.

This specimen's treatment or condition label, per the study, means: live attenuated yellow fever vaccine strain. At each blood-draw timepoint, two biological replicates of bulk PBMCs were obtained. A standard Ficoll-Paque protocol was used to isolate PBMCs from peripheral blood. TriZol was used to extract RNA from bulk PBMCs, from CD4 and CD8 fractions, and from dextramer-positive and dextramer-negative fractions. General conclusions and limits of the study: The secondary T-cell response was weaker than the primary response but faster, peaking on day 5 instead of day 15. A small fraction of clonotypes showed up in both the CD4 and CD8 compartments, probably as a result of convergent recombination. The study included only two donors, which limits how far the findings can be generalized. Computational filtering was needed because FACS-sorted repertoires could contain abundant contaminating clonotypes from the bulk population. Most clones expanded after primary vaccination (around 96% of CD4 and approximately 86% of CD8) were re-detected after the booster, suggesting that broad memory maintenance occurred.

V is trimmed back by 3 bases and J by 1 base, and the junction contains 3 bases that no gene match accounts for. According to the germline V gene, CDR1 reads MRHNA and CDR2 reads SNTAGT. Reading from cysteine to phenylalanine, the CDR3 counts 15 amino acids. Only the CDR3 portion is preserved as DNA: 45 bases, with reading frame beginning at the first base. This clonotype was counted ten times or more. There is no known antigen for this receptor. Nothing much larger sits one base from this clone, and base qualities are not available. TCR cDNA was synthesized by 5'RACE template switching, through which a universal primer site and unique molecular identifiers were introduced. Priming for cDNA synthesis came from both the TCR alpha and TCR beta constant segments. Library amplification used two PCR steps, and the second PCR step added sample barcodes and sequencing adapters. Sequencing of libraries was done on Illumina HiSeq 2500 (2x100 bp) or NovaSeq (2x150 bp). In the source study's methods: MIGEC was used to demultiplex reads and collapse the reads into UMI consensus sequences, and MiXCR was used for V(D)J alignment. Vaccine-responding clonotypes were identified with edgeR using replicate PBMC samples, with FDR below 0.01 and a log2 fold change above 5 up to day 15 being required. Each bulk clonotype received a CD4 or CD8 identity based on whether the sequenced CD4 or CD8 repertoire contained that clonotype at higher abundance. TCRdb trimmed the raw reads at Q25, called clones with MiXCR and kept productive beta chains. One record per CDR3 amino acid sequence lists the most common genes and DNA. These V and J calls rely on TCRdb rather than the paper's analysis. Recorded for this sample are 350,000 to 450,000 distinct CDR3 sequences; approximately 5.7% of them occurred a single time. Clones ranked in the top ten supply 14% to 15% of the sample.

The sequence derives from a man aged 30 to 39 who received the YFV17D yellow fever vaccine. The chain joins TRBV6-4 to TRBJ2-3; 8 nucleotides in the junction match TRBD2. Material: PBMCs, obtained 5 days after the yellow fever booster vaccination. The nucleotide sequence reads as follows: TGTGCCAGCAGTGAGTCTAGCGGGCGCACAGATACGCAGTATTTT. The encoded protein is CASSESSGRTDTQYF.